This TCR beta chain was documented in a study of blood T cell repertoires in COVID-19. Overall study: Material from acute and convalescent COVID-19 was sourced from the United States, Italy and Spain. The cDNA or gDNA used as material had been derived from T cells, B-cell-depleted T cells, or PBMCs.

The germline CDR1 and CDR2 sequences are WSHSY and SAAADI. The V end was cut by 3 bases, the J end by 6 bases, with 9 bases between. The CDR3 is 14 amino acids. Methods used by the authors: Amplified reference gene primers provided the basis for estimating nucleated cell counts. Method: immunoSEQ multiplex PCR; TCRdb's copy keeps in-frame clones and lacks some. The DNA gave D and trimming, while V, J and clone size come from that table. This table has about 49,000 clones, 80% to 85% appearing once. Sequenced material: peripheral blood. The source of this sequence is a man aged 45-60 years with acute or convalescent COVID-19. The J gene is TRBJ1-6, the V gene TRBV10-2; D is unresolved. The DNA for the CDR3 is TGCGCCAGCAGTGAACAGACTACTAATTCACCCCTCCACTTT. This encodes CASSEQTTNSPLHF.